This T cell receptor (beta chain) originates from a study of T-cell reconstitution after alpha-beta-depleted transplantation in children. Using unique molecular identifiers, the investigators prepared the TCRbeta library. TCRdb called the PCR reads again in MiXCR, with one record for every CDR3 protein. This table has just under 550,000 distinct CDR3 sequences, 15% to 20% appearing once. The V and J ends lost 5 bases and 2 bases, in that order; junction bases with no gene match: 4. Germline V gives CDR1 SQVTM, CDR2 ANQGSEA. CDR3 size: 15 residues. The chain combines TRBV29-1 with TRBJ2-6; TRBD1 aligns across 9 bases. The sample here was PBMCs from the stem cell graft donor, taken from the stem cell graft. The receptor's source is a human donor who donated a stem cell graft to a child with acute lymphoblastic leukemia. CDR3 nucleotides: TGCAGCGTTCAAACAGGGGGCCCTGGGGCCAACGTCCTGACTTTC. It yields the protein CSVQTGGPGANVLTF.